The 13 T cell receptor beta chains below come from one sample, sequenced in a study of blood T cell repertoires in COVID-19. Sequencing used immunoSEQ multiplex PCR; TCRdb keeps in-frame clones, though not all of them. The sample yields 300,000 to 400,000 clones, around 89% seen once. The sequencing sample was made of PBMCs or T cells enriched from blood (not recorded which). These receptor sequences come from a woman aged 30 to 39 with acute COVID-19.

This clone was counted a single time. The chain carries TRBV9 and TRBJ1-2; D ambiguous. This CDR3 comprises 13 residues. Per germline, CDR1 SGDLS and CDR2 YYNGEE. V was trimmed by 2 bases and J by 1 base, leaving 6 bases between them. The CDR3 sequence is CASSVRVNYGYTF. The CDR3 region has the DNA TGTGCCAGCAGCGTTCGCGTTAACTATGGCTACACCTTC.

The chain carries TRBV24-1 and TRBJ2-7; 7 bases fit TRBD2. The CDR3 length is 15 residues. The J segment lost 7 bases and the V segment lost 2 bases, leaving 10 bases of the junction unmatched. Germline loops: CDR1 KGHDR, CDR2 SFDVKD. The DNA for the CDR3 is TGTGCCACCAGTGATTCCCCCGGGGGGATCAAGGAGCAGTACTTC. Translating it yields CATSDSPGGIKEQYF.

This chain uses TRBV7-2 with TRBJ2-7; 8 bases map to TRBD1. The V and J ends lost 5 bases and 7 bases, in that order; junction bases with no gene match: 13. The CDR3 has 15 amino acids. Germline CDR1 SGHTA, CDR2 FQGNSA. CDR3 loop: CASSPRTGIPREQYF. The CDR3 DNA reads TGTGCCAGCAGCCCTCGGACAGGGATCCCTCGGGAGCAGTACTTC.

The rearrangement links TRBV25-1 to TRBJ2-3; D is undetermined. This CDR3 comprises 13 residues. Germline V lookup: CDR1 MGHDK, CDR2 SYGVNS. Trimming stripped 8 bases from V and 0 bases from J, with 9 bases between. The CDR3 spells CASDSDSTDTQYF. In DNA, the CDR3 is TGTGCCAGCGACTCGGATAGCACAGATACGCAGTATTTT.

The chain carries TRBV5-1 and TRBJ1-6; 7 bases agree with TRBD1. The CDR3 contains 19 residues. Looked up from germline, CDR1 is SGHRS and CDR2 is YFSETQ. Trimming cost V 1 base and J 5 bases; bases outside gene matches: 15. The CDR3 DNA is TGCGCCAGCAGCTTGCACTCTGTCAGTTGGACAGGCAATAATTCACCCCTCCACTTT. This gives the protein CASSLHSVSWTGNNSPLHF. The full variable domain, completed using reference TRBV5-1 and TRBJ1-6, is KAGVTQTPRYLIKTRGQQVTLSCSPISGHRSVSWYQQTPGQGLQFLFEYFSETQRNKGNFPGRFSGRQFSNSRSEMNVSTLELGDSALYLCASSLHSVSWTGNNSPLHFGNGTRLTVT.

The V and J genes are TRBV19 and TRBJ2-4; 9 bases align to TRBD1. Germline CDR1 is LNHDA and CDR2 is SQIVND (reference sequence). The CDR3 is 20 residues long. J gave up 1 base and V 2 bases, and 15 bases lay outside the gene matches. The CDR3 DNA reads as TGTGCCAGTAGTATAAAGAACTGGCCGGGACAGGGAAGTGCCAAAAACATTCAGTACTTC. Its translation is CASSIKNWPGQGSAKNIQYF.

V and J are TRBV15 and TRBJ1-2; 7 bases are shared with TRBD1. The V segment lost 5 bases and the J segment 0 bases; nucleotides outside the gene matches: 15. This CDR3 comprises 18 residues. CDR1 LNHNV and CDR2 YYDKDF come from the germline V gene (reference sequence). CDR3 sequence reads: CATSAAPGTALANYGYTF. In DNA, the CDR3 is TGTGCCACCAGCGCTGCACCCGGGACAGCGTTAGCTAACTATGGCTACACCTTC.

The chain recombines TRBV19 with TRBJ2-2; possibly TRBD2 for D (6 bases). Looked up from germline, CDR1 is LNHDA and CDR2 is SQIVND (reference sequence). The CDR3 extends over 15 amino acids. V lost 0 bases, J lost 6 bases, and 11 bases lay in between. CDR3 residues: CASSIDGGPAGELFF. CDR3 DNA: TGTGCCAGTAGTATAGACGGGGGTCCGGCCGGGGAGCTGTTTTTT.

This clone was seen a single time. The J gene is TRBJ2-1, the V gene TRBV7-9; the D gene is possibly TRBD1 (6 bases). With 3 bases removed from V and 3 bases from J, the gap between germline ends came to 12 bases. Germline CDR1 is SEHNR and CDR2 is FQNEAQ (reference sequence). The CDR3 is made up of 15 amino acids. The CDR3 DNA reads TGTGCCAGCAGCTTCCAGGACAGCTACTACAATGAGCAGTTCTTC. Encoded protein: CASSFQDSYYNEQFF.

The chain carries TRBV12-5 and TRBJ1-5; 10 nucleotides line up with TRBD1. There are 16 residues in the CDR3. With 1 base clipped from V and 3 bases from J, the junction kept 3 bases outside the gene matches. Germline assignment: CDR1 LGHNT and CDR2 FRNRAP. The CDR3 bases are TGTGCTAGTGGTTTGGACGGACAGGGGGTCAATCAGCCCCAGCATTTT. This translates into CASGLDGQGVNQPQHF.

The rearrangement uses TRBV11-2 and TRBJ2-3; tentatively, D is TRBD2 (6 bases). The ends were cut back, 0 bases at V and 5 bases at J, with 12 bases in the middle. CDR3 length: 15 residues. Per the germline V gene, CDR1 is SGHAT and CDR2 is FQNNGV. The CDR3 DNA sequence: TGTGCCAGCAGCTTAGAAGGGGTGGGGGGAGATACGCAGTATTTT. As protein: CASSLEGVGGDTQYF.

The V gene is TRBV6-5, the J gene TRBJ2-1, with 8 bases aligning to TRBD1. J was trimmed by 7 bases and V by 2 bases; bases with no gene match: 7. This CDR3 comprises 15 residues. Germline assignment: CDR1 MNHEY and CDR2 SVGAGI. DNA of the CDR3: TGTGCCAGCAGTTACAGGACAGGGAACGAGAATGAGCAGTTCTTC. It yields the protein CASSYRTGNENEQFF.

This rearrangement joins TRBV12-3 or TRBV12-4 to TRBJ1-1; D is possibly TRBD1 (5 bases). The CDR3 is made up of 12 amino acids. V was pared by 7 bases and J by 11 bases, with 17 bases between. The chain's CDR3 is CASNQRRDSAFF. In DNA form, the CDR3 reads TGTGCCAGCAACCAAAGGAGGGACTCCGCTTTCTTT.